A selection of T cell receptor beta chains follows, all from one sample in a study of early stage breast cancer tumors. TCRdb's table, derived via immunoSEQ multiplex PCR, lists solely in-frame clones and lacks some. Among 30,000 or so clones listed, 72% were seen once. The material sequenced was blood. Receptor source: a person between 45 and 65 years old with breast cancer. Each CDR3 is given with its conserved first and last residue. The D gene is left open where the match is weak. Clone size appears in some rows only: once, few, many, or a class for an expanded clone.

>TRBV7-9|TRBJ2-3|13|.|.
TGTGCCAGCAGCTTAGGGCTGGCAGATACGCAGTATTTT
CASSLGLADTQYF
>TRBV10-3|TRBJ2-6|16|.|.
TGTGCCATCAGTGCCTTTACGGGAGCTGGGGCCAACGTCCTGACTTTC
CAISAFTGAGANVLTF
>TRBV2|TRBJ2-5|15|.|TRBD1
TGTGCCAGCAGTGAAGTGGCAGGGGGCGCCGAGACCCAGTACTTC
CASSEVAGGAETQYF
>TRBV11-3|TRBJ2-1|13|.|.
TGTGCCAGCAGCTTGGGCCGTGACAGAGAGCAGTTCTTC
CASSLGRDREQFF
>TRBV29-1|TRBJ1-1|13|.|.
TGCAGCGTAAAGATGACAGGGAACACTGAAGCTTTCTTT
CSVKMTGNTEAFF
>TRBV4-2|TRBJ2-3|14|.|.
TGTGCCAGCAGCCAAGATAAAGTGGGGGATACGCAGTATTTT
CASSQDKVGDTQYF
>TRBV4-3|TRBJ1-1|15|.|TRBD1
TGCGCCAGCAGCCAAGAGGGAGGGGGCGTCACTGAAGCTTTCTTT
CASSQEGGGVTEAFF
>TRBV7-2|TRBJ2-7|14|.|.
TGTGCCAGCAGCTTCCGATCAAATCGGTACGAGCAGTACTTC
CASSFRSNRYEQYF
>TRBV7-3|TRBJ2-3|16|.|TRBD2
TGTGCCAGCAGCTTACTAGCGGGAGCCGGCACAGATACGCAGTATTTT
CASSLLAGAGTDTQYF
>TRBV7-2|TRBJ1-1|12|.|.
TGTGCCAGCAGGCGCCTGAACACTGAAGCTTTCTTT
CASRRLNTEAFF
>TRBV18|TRBJ1-5|14|.|.
TGTGCCAGCTCACAGGGGCTCAGCAATCAGCCCCAGCATTTT
CASSQGLSNQPQHF
>TRBV2|TRBJ2-5|14|.|.
TGTGCCAGCAGTGATCTAGGGGCGGGGGAGACCCAGTACTTC
CASSDLGAGETQYF
>TRBV6-5|TRBJ2-2|14|.|.
TGTGCCAGCAGTTATTTTAGGTCTTCCGGGGAGCTGTTTTTT
CASSYFRSSGELFF
>TRBV7-2|TRBJ2-7|13|.|.
TGTGCCAGCAGCTCCGGCCTAAGTGCCGAGCAGTACTTC
CASSSGLSAEQYF
>TRBV7-9|TRBJ2-2|16|.|.
TGTGCCAGCAGCTTAGCAGGTCTAGCGAACACCGGGGAGCTGTTTTTT
CASSLAGLANTGELFF
>TRBV2|TRBJ1-2|16|once|.
TGTGCCAGCAGTGAAAGCAGGGTTTTTTCTAACTATGGCTACACCTTC
CASSESRVFSNYGYTF
>TRBV7-2|TRBJ2-7|14|.|.
TGTGCCAGCAGCTTAGGGAGGGATTTGAACGAGCAGTACTTC
CASSLGRDLNEQYF